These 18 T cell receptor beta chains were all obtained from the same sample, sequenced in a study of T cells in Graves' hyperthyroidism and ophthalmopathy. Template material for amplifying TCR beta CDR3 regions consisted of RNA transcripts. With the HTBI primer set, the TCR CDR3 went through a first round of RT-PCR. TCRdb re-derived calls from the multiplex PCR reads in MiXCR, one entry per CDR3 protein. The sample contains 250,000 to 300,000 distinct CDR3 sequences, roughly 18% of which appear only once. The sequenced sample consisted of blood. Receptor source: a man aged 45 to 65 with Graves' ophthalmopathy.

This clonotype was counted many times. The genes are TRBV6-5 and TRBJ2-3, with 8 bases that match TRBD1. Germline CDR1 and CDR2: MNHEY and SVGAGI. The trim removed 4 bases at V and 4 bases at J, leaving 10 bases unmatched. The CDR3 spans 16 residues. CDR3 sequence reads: CASSSFRDRPADTQYF. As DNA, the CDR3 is TGTGCCAGCAGTTCTTTCCGGGACAGGCCCGCAGATACGCAGTATTTT.

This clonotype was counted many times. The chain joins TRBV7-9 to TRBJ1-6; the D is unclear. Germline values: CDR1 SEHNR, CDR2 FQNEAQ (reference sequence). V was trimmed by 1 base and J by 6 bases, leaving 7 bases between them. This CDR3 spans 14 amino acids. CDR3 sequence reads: CASSLDGVNSPLHF. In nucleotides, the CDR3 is TGTGCCAGCAGCTTAGATGGGGTTAATTCACCCCTCCACTTT.

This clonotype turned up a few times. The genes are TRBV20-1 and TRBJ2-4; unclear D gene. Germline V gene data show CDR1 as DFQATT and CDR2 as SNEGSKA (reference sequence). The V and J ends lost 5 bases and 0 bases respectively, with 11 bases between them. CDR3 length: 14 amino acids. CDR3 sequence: CSADRSLAKNIQYF. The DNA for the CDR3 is TGCAGTGCTGATAGGTCCCTAGCCAAAAACATTCAGTACTTC.

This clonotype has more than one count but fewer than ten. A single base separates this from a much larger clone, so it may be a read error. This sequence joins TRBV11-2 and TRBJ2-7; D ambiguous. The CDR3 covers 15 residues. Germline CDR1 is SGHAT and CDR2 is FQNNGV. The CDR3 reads CASSSTTILSNERYF. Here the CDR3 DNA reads TGTGCCAGCAGCTCTACAACGATCCTATCTAACGAGCGGTACTTC.

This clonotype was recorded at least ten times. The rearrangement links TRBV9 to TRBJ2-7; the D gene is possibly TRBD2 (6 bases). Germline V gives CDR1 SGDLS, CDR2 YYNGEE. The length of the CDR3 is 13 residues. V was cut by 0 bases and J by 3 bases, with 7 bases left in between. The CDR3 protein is CASSVEEGYEQYF. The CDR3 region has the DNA TGTGCCAGCAGCGTAGAGGAGGGCTACGAGCAGTACTTC. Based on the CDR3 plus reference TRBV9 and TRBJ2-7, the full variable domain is DSGVTQTPKHLITATGQRVTLRCSPRSGDLSVYWYQQSLDQGLQFLIQYYNGEERAKGNILERFSAQQFPDLHSELNLSSLELGDSALYFCASSVEEGYEQYFGPGTRLTVT.

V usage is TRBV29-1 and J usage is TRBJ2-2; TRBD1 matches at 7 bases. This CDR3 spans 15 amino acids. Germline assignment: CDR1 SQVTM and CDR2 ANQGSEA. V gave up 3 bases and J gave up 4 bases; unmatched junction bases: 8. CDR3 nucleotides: TGCAGCGTTGAGAAACAGGGGTCTATCACCGGGGAGCTGTTTTTT. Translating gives CSVEKQGSITGELFF.

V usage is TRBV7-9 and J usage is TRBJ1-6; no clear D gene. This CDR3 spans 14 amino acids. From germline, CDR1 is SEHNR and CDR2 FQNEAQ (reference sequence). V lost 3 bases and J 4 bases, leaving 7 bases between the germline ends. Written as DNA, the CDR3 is TGTGCCAGCAGCTTGACGGGTTATAATTCACCCCTCCACTTT. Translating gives CASSLTGYNSPLHF.

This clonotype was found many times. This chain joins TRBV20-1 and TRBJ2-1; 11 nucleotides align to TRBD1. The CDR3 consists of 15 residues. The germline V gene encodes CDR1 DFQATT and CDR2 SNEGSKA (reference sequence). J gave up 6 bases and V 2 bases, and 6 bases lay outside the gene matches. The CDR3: CSARPGQGVGNEQFF. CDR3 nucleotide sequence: TGCAGTGCTAGACCGGGACAGGGGGTGGGCAATGAGCAGTTCTTC.

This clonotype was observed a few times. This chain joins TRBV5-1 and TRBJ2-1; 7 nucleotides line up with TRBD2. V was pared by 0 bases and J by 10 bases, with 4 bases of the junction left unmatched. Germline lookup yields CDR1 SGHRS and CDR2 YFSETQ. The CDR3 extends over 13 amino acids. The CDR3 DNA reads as TGCGCCAGCAGCTTGGAGTGGGAGGGCGAGCAGTTCTTC. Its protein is CASSLEWEGEQFF.

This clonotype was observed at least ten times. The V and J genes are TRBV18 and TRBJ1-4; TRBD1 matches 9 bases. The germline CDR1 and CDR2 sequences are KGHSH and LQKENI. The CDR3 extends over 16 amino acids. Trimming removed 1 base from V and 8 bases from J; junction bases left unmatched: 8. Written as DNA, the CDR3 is TGTGCCAGCTCACCACAGCCGGGACAGGGTGGCGAAAAACTGTTTTTT. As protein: CASSPQPGQGGEKLFF.

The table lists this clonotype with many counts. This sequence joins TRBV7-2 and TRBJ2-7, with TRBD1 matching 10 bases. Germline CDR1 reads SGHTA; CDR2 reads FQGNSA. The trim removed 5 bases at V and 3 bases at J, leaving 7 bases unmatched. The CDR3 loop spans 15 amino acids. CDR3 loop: CASSGAGTGVYEQYF. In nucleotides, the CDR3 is TGTGCCAGCAGCGGAGCCGGGACAGGGGTCTACGAGCAGTACTTC.

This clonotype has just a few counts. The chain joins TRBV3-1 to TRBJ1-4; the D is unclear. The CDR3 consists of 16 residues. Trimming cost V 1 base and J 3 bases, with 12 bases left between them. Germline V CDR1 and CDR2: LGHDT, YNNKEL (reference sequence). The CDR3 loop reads CASSQGPGLANEKLFF. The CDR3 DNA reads TGTGCCAGCAGCCAAGGTCCGGGGTTAGCTAATGAAAAACTGTTTTTT.

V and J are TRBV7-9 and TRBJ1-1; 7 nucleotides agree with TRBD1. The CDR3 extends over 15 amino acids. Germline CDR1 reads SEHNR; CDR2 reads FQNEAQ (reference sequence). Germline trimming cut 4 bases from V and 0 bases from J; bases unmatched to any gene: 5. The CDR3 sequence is CASSWRDSLNTEAFF. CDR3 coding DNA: TGTGCCAGCAGCTGGAGGGACAGCTTGAACACTGAAGCTTTCTTT.

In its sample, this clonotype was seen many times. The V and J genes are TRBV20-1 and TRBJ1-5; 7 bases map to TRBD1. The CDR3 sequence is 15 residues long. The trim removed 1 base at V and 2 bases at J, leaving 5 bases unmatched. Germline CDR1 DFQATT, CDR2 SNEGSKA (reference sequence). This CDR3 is CSARVKGAGNQPQHF. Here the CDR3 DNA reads TGCAGTGCTAGAGTTAAGGGGGCGGGCAATCAGCCCCAGCATTTT.

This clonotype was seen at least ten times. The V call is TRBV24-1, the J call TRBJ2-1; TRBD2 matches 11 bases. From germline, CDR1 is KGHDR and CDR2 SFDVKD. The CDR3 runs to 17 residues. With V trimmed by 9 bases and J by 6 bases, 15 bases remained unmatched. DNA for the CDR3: TGTGCCACCGAAGGGACTAGCGGTTTCAGTCCAGTCAATGAGCAGTTCTTC. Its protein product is CATEGTSGFSPVNEQFF.

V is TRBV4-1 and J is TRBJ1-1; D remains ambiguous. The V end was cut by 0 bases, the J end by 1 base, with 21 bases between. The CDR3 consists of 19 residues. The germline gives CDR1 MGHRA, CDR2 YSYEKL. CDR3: CASSQERRGNSGQNTEAFF. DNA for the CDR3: TGCGCCAGCAGCCAAGAGAGGAGAGGGAACAGTGGGCAGAACACTGAAGCTTTCTTT.

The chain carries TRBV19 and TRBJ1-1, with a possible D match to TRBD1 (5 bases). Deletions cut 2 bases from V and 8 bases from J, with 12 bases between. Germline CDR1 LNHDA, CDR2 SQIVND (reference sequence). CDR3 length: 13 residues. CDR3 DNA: TGTGCCAGTAGTATAACGTCCGGGGCGGAAGCTTTCTTT. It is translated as CASSITSGAEAFF.

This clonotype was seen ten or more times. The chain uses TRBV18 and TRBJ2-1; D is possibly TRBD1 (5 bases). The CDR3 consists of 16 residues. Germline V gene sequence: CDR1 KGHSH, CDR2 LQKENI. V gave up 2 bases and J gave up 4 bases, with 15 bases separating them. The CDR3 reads CASSPRGTERYNEQFF. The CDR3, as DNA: TGTGCCAGCTCACCAAGGGGAACGGAAAGGTACAATGAGCAGTTCTTC.